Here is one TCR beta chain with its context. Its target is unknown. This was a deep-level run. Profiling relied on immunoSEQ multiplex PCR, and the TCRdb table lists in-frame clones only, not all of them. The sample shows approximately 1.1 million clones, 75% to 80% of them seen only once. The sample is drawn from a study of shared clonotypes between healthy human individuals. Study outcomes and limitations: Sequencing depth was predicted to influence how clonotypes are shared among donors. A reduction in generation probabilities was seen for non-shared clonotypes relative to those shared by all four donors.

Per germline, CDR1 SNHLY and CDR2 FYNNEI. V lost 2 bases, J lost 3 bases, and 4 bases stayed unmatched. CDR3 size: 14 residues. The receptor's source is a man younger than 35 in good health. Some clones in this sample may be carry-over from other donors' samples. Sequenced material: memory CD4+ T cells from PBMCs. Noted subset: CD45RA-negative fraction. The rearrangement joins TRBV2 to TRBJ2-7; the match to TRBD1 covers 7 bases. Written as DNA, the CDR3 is TGTGCCAGCAGTGAACGGACAGGAGGCTACGAGCAGTACTTC. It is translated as CASSERTGGYEQYF.